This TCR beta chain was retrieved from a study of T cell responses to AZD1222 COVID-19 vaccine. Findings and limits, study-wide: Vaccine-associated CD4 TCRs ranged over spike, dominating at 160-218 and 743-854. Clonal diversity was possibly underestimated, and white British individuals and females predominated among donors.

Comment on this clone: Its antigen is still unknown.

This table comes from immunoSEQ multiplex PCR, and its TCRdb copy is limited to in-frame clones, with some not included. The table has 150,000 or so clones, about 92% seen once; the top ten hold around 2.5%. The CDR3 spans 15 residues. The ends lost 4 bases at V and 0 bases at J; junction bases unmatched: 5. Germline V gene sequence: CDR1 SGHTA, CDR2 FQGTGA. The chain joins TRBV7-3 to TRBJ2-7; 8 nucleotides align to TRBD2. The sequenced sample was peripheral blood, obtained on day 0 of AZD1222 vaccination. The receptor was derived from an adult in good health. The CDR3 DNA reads TGTGCCAGCAGCTATACTAGCGGCAGCTCCTACGAGCAGTACTTC. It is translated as CASSYTSGSSYEQYF.